This entry features one TCR beta chain sequence. Its antigen is not known. The data belong to a study of cytomegalovirus exposure and HLA in healthy donors. In the study overall: Sequencing of roughly 180 million T cells in an earlier analysis found 100 million to 140 million unique TCR beta sequences. General study results and limits: DRB1 showed the most TCR associations and HLA-C the fewest in a later analysis, as rates varied by HLA locus. Being indistinguishable, some V segments were excluded, TRBV6-2 and TRBV6-3 among them.

Primers: 60 Vbeta forward and 13 Jbeta reverse. The data were produced by immunoSEQ multiplex PCR, yet TCRdb's version contains in-frame clones alone and is incomplete. The table shows about 100,000 clones, with about 75% occurring only once. The germline V gene has CDR1 MDHEN and CDR2 SYDVKM. CDR3 length: 14 residues. V gave up 6 bases and J gave up 10 bases, with 16 bases separating them. This clonotype was obtained from a man between 60 and 75 years old in good health and CMV-seropositive. The rearrangement joins TRBV28 to TRBJ1-6; D is perhaps TRBD1 (6 bases). The sample consisted of PBMCs. As DNA, the CDR3 is TGTGCCAGCAGGGGTCCGGGACACGGCTCACCCCTCCACTTT. Its translation is CASRGPGHGSPLHF.